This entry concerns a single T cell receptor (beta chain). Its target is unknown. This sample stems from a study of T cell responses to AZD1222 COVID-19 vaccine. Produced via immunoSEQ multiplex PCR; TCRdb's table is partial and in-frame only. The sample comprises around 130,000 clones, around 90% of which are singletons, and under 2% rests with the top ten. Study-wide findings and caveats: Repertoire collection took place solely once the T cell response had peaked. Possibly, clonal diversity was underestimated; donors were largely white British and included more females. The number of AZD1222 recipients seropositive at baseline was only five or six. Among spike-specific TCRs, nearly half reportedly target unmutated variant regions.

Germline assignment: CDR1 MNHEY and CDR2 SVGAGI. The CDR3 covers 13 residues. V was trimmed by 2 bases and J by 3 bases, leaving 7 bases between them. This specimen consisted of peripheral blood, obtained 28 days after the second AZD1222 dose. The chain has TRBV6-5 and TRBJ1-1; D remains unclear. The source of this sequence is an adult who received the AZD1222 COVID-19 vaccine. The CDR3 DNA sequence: TGTGCCAGCAGTTACCCAGGCGACACTGAAGCTTTCTTT. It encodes CASSYPGDTEAFF.